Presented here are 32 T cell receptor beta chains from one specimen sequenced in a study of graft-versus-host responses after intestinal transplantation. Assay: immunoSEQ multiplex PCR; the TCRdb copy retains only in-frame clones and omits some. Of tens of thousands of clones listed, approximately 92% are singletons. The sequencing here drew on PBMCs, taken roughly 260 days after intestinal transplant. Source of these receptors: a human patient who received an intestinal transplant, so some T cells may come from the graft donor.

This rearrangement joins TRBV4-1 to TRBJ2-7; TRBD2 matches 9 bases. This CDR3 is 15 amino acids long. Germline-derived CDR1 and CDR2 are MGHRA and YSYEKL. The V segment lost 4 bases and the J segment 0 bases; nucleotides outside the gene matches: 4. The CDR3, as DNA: TGCGCCAGCAGCCCTCAGCGGGAGGCCTCCTACGAGCAGTACTTC. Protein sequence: CASSPQREASYEQYF.

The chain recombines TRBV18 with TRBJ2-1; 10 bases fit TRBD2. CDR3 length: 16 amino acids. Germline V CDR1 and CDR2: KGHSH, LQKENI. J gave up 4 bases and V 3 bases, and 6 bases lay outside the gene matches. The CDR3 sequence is CASSPPGTSAYNEQFF. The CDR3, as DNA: TGTGCCAGCTCACCTCCCGGGACTAGCGCTTACAATGAGCAGTTCTTC. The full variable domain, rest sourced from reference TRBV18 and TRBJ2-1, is NAGVMQNPRHLVRRRGQEARLRCSPMKGHSHVYWYRQLPEEGLKFMVYLQKENIIDESGMPKERFSAEFPKEGPSILRIQQVVRGDSAAYFCASSPPGTSAYNEQFFGPGTRLTVL.

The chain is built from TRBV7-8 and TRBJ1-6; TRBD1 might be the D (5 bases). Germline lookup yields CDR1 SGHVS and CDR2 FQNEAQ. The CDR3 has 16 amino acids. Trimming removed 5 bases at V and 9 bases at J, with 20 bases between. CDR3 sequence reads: CASSALARGLVSPLHF. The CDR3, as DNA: TGTGCCAGCAGCGCACTCGCGAGGGGCCTTGTTTCACCCCTCCACTTT.

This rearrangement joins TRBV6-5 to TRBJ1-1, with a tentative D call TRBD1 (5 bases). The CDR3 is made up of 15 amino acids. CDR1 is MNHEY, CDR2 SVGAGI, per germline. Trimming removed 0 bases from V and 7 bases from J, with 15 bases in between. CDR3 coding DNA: TGTGCCAGCAGTTACTCGTTTGGGGCCAGCGGTGAAGCTTTCTTT. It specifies CASSYSFGASGEAFF.

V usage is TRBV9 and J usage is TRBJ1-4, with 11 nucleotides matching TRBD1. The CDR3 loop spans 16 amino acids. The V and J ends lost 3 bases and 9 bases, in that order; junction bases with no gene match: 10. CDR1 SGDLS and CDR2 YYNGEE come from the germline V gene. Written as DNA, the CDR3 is TGTGCCAGCAGCGCAGAGGGACAGGGGGGTGGTAAAAAACTGTTTTTT. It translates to CASSAEGQGGGKKLFF.

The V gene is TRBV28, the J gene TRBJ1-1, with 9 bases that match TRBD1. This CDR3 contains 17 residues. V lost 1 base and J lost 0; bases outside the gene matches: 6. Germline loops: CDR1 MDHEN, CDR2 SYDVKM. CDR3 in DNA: TGTGCCAGCAGTTTATTCCGGGACAGGGTCATGAACACTGAAGCTTTCTTT. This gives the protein CASSLFRDRVMNTEAFF.

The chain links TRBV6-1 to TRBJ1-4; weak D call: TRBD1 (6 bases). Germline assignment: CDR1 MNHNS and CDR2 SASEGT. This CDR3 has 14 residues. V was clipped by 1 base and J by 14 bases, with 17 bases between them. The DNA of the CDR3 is TGTGCCAGCAGTGAAGAACGAGGATGGGGGCGGCTGTTTTTT. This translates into CASSEERGWGRLFF.

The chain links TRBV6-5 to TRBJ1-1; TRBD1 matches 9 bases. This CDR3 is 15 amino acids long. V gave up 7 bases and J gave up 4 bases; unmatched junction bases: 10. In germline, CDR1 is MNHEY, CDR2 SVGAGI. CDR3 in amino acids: CASIITGGGGTEAFF. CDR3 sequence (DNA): TGTGCCAGCATTATTACAGGGGGCGGGGGCACTGAAGCTTTCTTT.

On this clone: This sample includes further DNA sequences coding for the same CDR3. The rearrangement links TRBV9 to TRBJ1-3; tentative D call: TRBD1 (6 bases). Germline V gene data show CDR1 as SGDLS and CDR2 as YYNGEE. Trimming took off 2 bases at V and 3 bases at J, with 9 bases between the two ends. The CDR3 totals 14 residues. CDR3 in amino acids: CASSVGAGGNTIYF. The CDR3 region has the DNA TGTGCCAGCAGCGTGGGGGCGGGTGGAAACACCATATATTTT.

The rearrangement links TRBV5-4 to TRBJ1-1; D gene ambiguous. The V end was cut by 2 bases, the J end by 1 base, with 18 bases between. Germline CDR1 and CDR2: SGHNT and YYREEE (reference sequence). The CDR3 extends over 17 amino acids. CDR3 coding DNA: TGTGCCAGCAGCTTCCTCCGGGTCCTTGAAACGAACACTGAAGCTTTCTTT. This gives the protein CASSFLRVLETNTEAFF. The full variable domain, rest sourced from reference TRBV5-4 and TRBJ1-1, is ETGVTQSPTHLIKTRGQQVTLRCSSQSGHNTVSWYQQALGQGPQFIFQYYREEENGRGNFPPRFSGLQFPNYSSELNVNALELDDSALYLCASSFLRVLETNTEAFFGQGTRLTVV.

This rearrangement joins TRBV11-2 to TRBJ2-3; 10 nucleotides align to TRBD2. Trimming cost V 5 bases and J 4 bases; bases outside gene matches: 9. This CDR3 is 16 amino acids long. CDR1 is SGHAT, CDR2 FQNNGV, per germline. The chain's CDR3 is CASSPFLAGDPDTQYF. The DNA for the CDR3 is TGTGCCAGCAGCCCATTCCTAGCGGGAGACCCAGATACGCAGTATTTT.

Here the CDR3 reads CASSQVQGADTEAFF. DNA for the CDR3: TGTGCCAGCAGCCAAGTACAGGGGGCTGACACTGAAGCTTTCTTT. V gene TRBV4-2 combines with J gene TRBJ1-1; 9 bases agree with TRBD1. The CDR3 sequence is 15 residues long. The germline gives CDR1 LGHNA, CDR2 YNFKEQ. Trimming removed 1 base from V and 3 bases from J; junction bases left unmatched: 3.

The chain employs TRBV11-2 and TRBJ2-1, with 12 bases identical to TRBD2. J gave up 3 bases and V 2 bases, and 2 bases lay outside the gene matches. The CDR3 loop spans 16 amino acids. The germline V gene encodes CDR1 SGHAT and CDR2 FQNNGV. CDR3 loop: CASSLLAGGSYNEQFF. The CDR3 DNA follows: TGTGCCAGCAGCTTACTAGCGGGAGGGAGCTACAATGAGCAGTTCTTC.

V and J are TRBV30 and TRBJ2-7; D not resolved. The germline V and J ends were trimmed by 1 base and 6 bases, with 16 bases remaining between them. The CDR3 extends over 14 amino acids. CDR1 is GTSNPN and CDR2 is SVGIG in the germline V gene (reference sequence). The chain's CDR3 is CAWSGATGPVEQYF. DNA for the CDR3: TGTGCCTGGAGTGGGGCGACCGGACCAGTCGAGCAGTACTTC.

The CDR3 bases are TGCAGCGTTGTAGGGGCGGGCACCGGGGAGCTGTTTTTT. It is translated as CSVVGAGTGELFF. The chain joins TRBV29-1 to TRBJ2-2; D may be TRBD1 or TRBD2 (5 bases each). Germline V lookup: CDR1 SQVTM, CDR2 ANQGSEA. V gave up 4 bases and J gave up 4 bases, with 10 bases separating them. The CDR3 runs to 13 residues.

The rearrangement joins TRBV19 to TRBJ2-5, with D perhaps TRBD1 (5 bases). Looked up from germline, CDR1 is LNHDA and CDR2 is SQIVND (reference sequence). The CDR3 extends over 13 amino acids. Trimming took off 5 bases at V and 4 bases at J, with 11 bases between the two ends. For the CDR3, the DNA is TGTGCCAGTAGTTCGCAGGGTAGAGAGACCCAGTACTTC. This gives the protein CASSSQGRETQYF.

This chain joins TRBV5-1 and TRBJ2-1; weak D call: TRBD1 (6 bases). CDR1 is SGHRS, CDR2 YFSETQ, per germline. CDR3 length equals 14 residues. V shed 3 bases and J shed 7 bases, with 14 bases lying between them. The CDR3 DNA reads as TGCGCCAGCAGCTGGGGCAAACAGGGTAATGAGCAGTTCTTC. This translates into CASSWGKQGNEQFF.

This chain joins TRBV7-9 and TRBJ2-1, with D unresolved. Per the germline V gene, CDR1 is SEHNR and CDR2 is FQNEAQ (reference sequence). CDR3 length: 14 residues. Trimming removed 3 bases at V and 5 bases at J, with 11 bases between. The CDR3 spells CASSFILDDNEQFF. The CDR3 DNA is TGTGCCAGCAGCTTCATACTCGATGACAATGAGCAGTTCTTC.

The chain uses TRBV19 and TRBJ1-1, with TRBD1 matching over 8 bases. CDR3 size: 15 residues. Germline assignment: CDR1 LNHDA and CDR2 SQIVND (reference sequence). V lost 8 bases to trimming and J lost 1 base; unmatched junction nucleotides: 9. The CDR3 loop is CASGPGQVGNTEAFF. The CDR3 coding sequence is TGTGCCAGTGGCCCGGGACAGGTGGGGAACACTGAAGCTTTCTTT. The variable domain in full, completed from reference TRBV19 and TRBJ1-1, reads DGGITQSPKYLFRKEGQNVTLSCEQNLNHDAMYWYRQDPGQGLRLIYYSQIVNDFQKGDIAEGYSVSREKKESFPLTVTSAQKNPTAFYLCASGPGQVGNTEAFFGQGTRLTVV.

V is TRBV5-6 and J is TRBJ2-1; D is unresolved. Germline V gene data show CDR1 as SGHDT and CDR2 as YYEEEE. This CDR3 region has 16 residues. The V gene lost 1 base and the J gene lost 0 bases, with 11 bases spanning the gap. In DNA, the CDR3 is TGTGCCAGCAGCTTGAGGGTCGTGAGCTCCTACAATGAGCAGTTCTTC. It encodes CASSLRVVSSYNEQFF.

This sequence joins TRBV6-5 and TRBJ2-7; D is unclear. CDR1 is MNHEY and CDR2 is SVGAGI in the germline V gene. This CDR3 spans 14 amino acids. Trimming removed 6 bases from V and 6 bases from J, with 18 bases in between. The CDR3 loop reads CASSINSGSPEQYF. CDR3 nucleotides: TGTGCCAGCAGCATTAACTCGGGTTCTCCCGAGCAGTACTTC.

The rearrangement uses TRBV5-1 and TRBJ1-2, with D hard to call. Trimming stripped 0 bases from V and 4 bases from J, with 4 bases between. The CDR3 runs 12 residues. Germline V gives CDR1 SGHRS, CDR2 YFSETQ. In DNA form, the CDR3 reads TGCGCCAGCAGCTTGGTCGGCTATGGCTACACCTTC. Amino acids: CASSLVGYGYTF. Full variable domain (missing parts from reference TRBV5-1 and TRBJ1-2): KAGVTQTPRYLIKTRGQQVTLSCSPISGHRSVSWYQQTPGQGLQFLFEYFSETQRNKGNFPGRFSGRQFSNSRSEMNVSTLELGDSALYLCASSLVGYGYTFGSGTRLTVV.

CDR3 sequence (DNA): TGTGCCAGCAGTTACAGGGGGCGGAACACAGAGACCCAGTACTTC. Its protein product is CASSYRGRNTETQYF. The gene calls are TRBV6-5 and TRBJ2-5; 7 bases map to TRBD1. J was trimmed by 4 bases and V by 2 bases; bases with no gene match: 7. CDR1 MNHEY and CDR2 SVGAGI come from the germline V gene. The CDR3 sequence is 15 residues long.

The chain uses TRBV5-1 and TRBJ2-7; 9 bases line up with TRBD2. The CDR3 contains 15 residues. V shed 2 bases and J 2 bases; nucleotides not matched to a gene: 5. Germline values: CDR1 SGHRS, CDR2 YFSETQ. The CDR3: CASSFASGDTYEQYF. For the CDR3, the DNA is TGCGCCAGCAGCTTCGCTAGCGGGGATACCTACGAGCAGTACTTC.

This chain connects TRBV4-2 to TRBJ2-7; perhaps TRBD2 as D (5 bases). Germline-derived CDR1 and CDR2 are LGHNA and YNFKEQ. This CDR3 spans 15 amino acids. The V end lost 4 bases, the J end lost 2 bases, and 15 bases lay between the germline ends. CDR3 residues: CASSPLVGSAYEQYF. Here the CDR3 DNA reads TGTGCCAGCAGCCCCTTAGTGGGGAGCGCCTACGAGCAGTACTTC.

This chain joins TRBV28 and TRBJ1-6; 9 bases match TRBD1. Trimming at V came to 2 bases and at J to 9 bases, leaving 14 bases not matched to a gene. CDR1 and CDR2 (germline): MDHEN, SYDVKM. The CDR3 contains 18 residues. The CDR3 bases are TGTGCCAGCAGTTTAACCCCCTACTTCACAGGGGGCAGTTCACCCCTCCACTTT. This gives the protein CASSLTPYFTGGSSPLHF.

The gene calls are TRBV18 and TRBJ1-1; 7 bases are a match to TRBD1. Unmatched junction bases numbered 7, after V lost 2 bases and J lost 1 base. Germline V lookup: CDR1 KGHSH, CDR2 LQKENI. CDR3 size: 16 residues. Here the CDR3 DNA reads TGTGCCAGCTCACCATTCCTCCGGGACAGGAACACTGAAGCTTTCTTT. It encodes CASSPFLRDRNTEAFF. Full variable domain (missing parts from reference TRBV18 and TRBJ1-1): NAGVMQNPRHLVRRRGQEARLRCSPMKGHSHVYWYRQLPEEGLKFMVYLQKENIIDESGMPKERFSAEFPKEGPSILRIQQVVRGDSAAYFCASSPFLRDRNTEAFFGQGTRLTVV.

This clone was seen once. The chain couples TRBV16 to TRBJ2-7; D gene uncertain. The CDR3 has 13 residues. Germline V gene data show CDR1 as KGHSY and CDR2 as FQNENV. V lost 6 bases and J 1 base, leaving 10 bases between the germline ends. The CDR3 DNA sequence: TGTGCCAGCAGTCAAGACCAATCCTACGAGCAGTACTTC. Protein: CASSQDQSYEQYF.

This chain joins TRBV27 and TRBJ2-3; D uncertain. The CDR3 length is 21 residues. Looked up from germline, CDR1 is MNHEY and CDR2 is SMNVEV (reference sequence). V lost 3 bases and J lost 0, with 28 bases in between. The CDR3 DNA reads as TGTGCCAGCAGTTTTTACTACAGTGCGTGGGCTGACTCGACCAGCACAGATACGCAGTATTTT. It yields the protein CASSFYYSAWADSTSTDTQYF.

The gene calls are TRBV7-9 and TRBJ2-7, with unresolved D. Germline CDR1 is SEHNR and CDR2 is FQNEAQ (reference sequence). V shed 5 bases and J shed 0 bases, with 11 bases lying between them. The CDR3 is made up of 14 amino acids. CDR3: CASSPVPDSYEQYF. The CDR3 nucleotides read TGTGCCAGCAGCCCCGTTCCTGACTCCTACGAGCAGTACTTC.

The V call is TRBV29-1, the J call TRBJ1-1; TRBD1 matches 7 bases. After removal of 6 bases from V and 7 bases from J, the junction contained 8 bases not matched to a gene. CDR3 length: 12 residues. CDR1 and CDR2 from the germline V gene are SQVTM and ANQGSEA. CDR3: CSVPDRAGEAFF. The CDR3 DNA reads TGCAGCGTCCCCGACAGGGCGGGTGAAGCTTTCTTT. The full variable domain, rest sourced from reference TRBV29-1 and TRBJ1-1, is SAVISQKPSRDICQRGTSLTIQCQVDSQVTMMFWYRQQPGQSLTLIATANQGSEATYESGFVIDKFPISRPNLTFSTLTVSNMSPEDSSIYLCSVPDRAGEAFFGQGTRLTVV.

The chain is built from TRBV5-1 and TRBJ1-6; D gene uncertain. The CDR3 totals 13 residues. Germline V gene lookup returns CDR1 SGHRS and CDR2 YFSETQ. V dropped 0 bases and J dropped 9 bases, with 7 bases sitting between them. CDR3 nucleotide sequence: TGCGCCAGCAGCTTGGAATGGGGTTCACCCCTCCACTTT. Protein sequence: CASSLEWGSPLHF.